This entry lists 17 T cell receptor beta chains sequenced from one sample in a study of blood T cell repertoires in COVID-19. The repertoire was sequenced with immunoSEQ multiplex PCR; TCRdb's copy has only in-frame clones and lacks some. The sample has about 400,000 clones; roughly 90% are singletons. The sequenced sample was PBMCs or T cells enriched from blood (not recorded which). These receptors all come from a woman between 40 and 55 years old with acute COVID-19.

The chain uses TRBV2 and TRBJ2-4; TRBD1 might be the D (6 bases). The germline gives CDR1 SNHLY, CDR2 FYNNEI. V lost 6 bases, J lost 8 bases, and 11 bases lay in between. This CDR3 spans 12 amino acids. CDR3 amino acids: CASSLDSDIQYF. The CDR3 coding sequence is TGTGCCAGCAGCCTGGACAGCGACATTCAGTACTTC.

The chain recombines TRBV4-1 with TRBJ1-1; 8 bases fit TRBD1. The CDR3 totals 12 residues. The ends lost 6 bases at V and 6 bases at J; junction bases unmatched: 3. Germline V gene lookup returns CDR1 MGHRA and CDR2 YSYEKL. The CDR3 coding sequence is TGCGCCAGCAGTGAACAGGGGGCTGAAGCTTTCTTT. Protein product: CASSEQGAEAFF.

The CDR3, as DNA: TGTGCCAGCAGCTCCGGGTCTCTTTCTTACGAGCAGTACTTC. Translating gives CASSSGSLSYEQYF. The chain links TRBV7-9 to TRBJ2-7; D gene ambiguous. CDR3 length: 14 amino acids. Germline CDR1 reads SEHNR; CDR2 reads FQNEAQ (reference sequence). V lost 4 bases and J lost 4, with 14 bases in between.

This chain connects TRBV6-5 to TRBJ2-3; D gene uncertain. CDR3 length equals 14 residues. V was clipped by 7 bases and J by 5 bases, with 16 bases between them. The V gene's germline CDR1 is MNHEY and CDR2 SVGAGI. CDR3 amino acids: CASTSGGFLDTQYF. The CDR3 bases are TGTGCCAGCACCTCCGGCGGCTTTCTAGATACGCAGTATTTT.

This chain connects TRBV19 to TRBJ1-5; 12 nucleotides align to TRBD1. The V gene end was trimmed by 6 bases and the J gene end by 6 bases; junction bases not matched to a gene: 6. Germline CDR1 and CDR2: LNHDA and SQIVND (reference sequence). The CDR3 sequence is 15 residues long. CDR3 DNA: TGTGCCAGTAGGACGGGACAGGGGGCTGCTCAGCCCCAGCATTTT. This encodes CASRTGQGAAQPQHF.

The gene calls are TRBV6-1 and TRBJ2-3, with 9 bases that match TRBD2. CDR1 and CDR2 (germline): MNHNS, SASEGT. Trimming took 10 bases from V and 0 from J; bases not matched to a gene: 8. This CDR3 contains 15 residues. Here the CDR3 DNA reads TGTGCCATCGGGCGGGGGGGCCGGAGCACAGATACGCAGTATTTT. It translates to CAIGRGGRSTDTQYF.

This clone was found once. The chain carries TRBV19 and TRBJ1-6; a possible D gene is TRBD1 (5 bases). CDR1 and CDR2 (germline): LNHDA, SQIVND (reference sequence). The CDR3 is 16 amino acids. The V end was cut by 3 bases, the J end by 7 bases, with 16 bases between. The CDR3, as DNA: TGTGCCAGTAGTATTCTCCCCGAGACAGCAAATTCACCCCTCCACTTT. Its protein product is CASSILPETANSPLHF.

To note about this clone: The sample carries other DNA sequences with the same CDR3. This chain uses TRBV15 with TRBJ1-2; maybe TRBD1 (5 bases). V shed 1 base and J shed 6 bases, with 9 bases lying between them. CDR3 size: 13 residues. The V gene's germline CDR1 is LNHNV and CDR2 YYDKDF (reference sequence). CDR3 sequence (DNA): TGTGCCACCAGCAGAGCAGGGTTGGATGGCTACACCTTC. Protein sequence: CATSRAGLDGYTF.

The V call is TRBV5-1, the J call TRBJ1-4; 8 bases are shared with TRBD1. The ends lost 4 bases at V and 2 bases at J; junction bases unmatched: 4. Germline V gene data show CDR1 as SGHRS and CDR2 as YFSETQ. The CDR3 is made up of 15 amino acids. In nucleotides, the CDR3 is TGCGCCAGCAGCCCGGACAGGGTGACTAATGAAAAACTGTTTTTT. Its translation: CASSPDRVTNEKLFF.

The J gene is TRBJ1-5, the V gene TRBV10-3; D gene uncertain. CDR3 length: 13 amino acids. Trimming left V 6 bases short and J 0 bases short, with 6 bases between. The germline V gene has CDR1 ENHRY and CDR2 SYGVKD. CDR3: CAISRDSNQPQHF. CDR3 DNA: TGTGCCATCAGCCGGGATAGCAATCAGCCCCAGCATTTT.

V is TRBV27 and J is TRBJ1-5, with D unclear. The CDR3 is made up of 14 amino acids. V shed 6 bases and J shed 3 bases, with 12 bases lying between them. The germline V gene encodes CDR1 MNHEY and CDR2 SMNVEV (reference sequence). CDR3: CASRMRFLNQPQHF. CDR3 in DNA: TGTGCCAGCAGAATGCGATTCCTCAATCAGCCCCAGCATTTT.

J is TRBJ2-5 and V is TRBV10-1; no clear D. The CDR3 has 12 residues. V dropped 8 bases and J dropped 0 bases, with 7 bases sitting between them. Germline V lookup: CDR1 WNHNN, CDR2 SYGVQD (reference sequence). The CDR3 DNA follows: TGCGCCAGCCCTAGACACCAAGAGACCCAGTACTTC. Translation gives CASPRHQETQYF.

At least ten counts were recorded for this clone. This chain links TRBV6-5 with TRBJ1-1; D remains unclear. Trimming pared 2 bases from V and 5 bases from J, leaving 15 bases between. CDR3 length: 15 amino acids. Looked up from germline, CDR1 is MNHEY and CDR2 is SVGAGI. CDR3 DNA: TGTGCCAGCAGTTACCACTCCTCGCGTCGGACTGAAGCTTTCTTT. Translation: CASSYHSSRRTEAFF.

The V call is TRBV9, the J call TRBJ1-3; perhaps TRBD1 as D (6 bases). CDR1 and CDR2 from the germline V gene are SGDLS and YYNGEE. This CDR3 spans 16 amino acids. With 0 bases removed from V and 2 bases from J, the gap between germline ends came to 12 bases. The CDR3, as DNA: TGTGCCAGCAGCGTAGCCCTTACAGGGACTGGAAACACCATATATTTT. The encoded protein is CASSVALTGTGNTIYF. Filled out from reference TRBV9 and TRBJ1-3, the complete variable domain reads DSGVTQTPKHLITATGQRVTLRCSPRSGDLSVYWYQQSLDQGLQFLIQYYNGEERAKGNILERFSAQQFPDLHSELNLSSLELGDSALYFCASSVALTGTGNTIYFGEGSWLTVV.

The CDR3, as DNA: TGCGCCAGCAGCTTGGAACAGGGTTTCTCACCCCTCCACTTT. It is translated as CASSLEQGFSPLHF. The chain joins TRBV5-1 to TRBJ1-6; maybe TRBD1 (6 bases). V lost 0 bases and J 10 bases, leaving 11 bases between the germline ends. Germline V gene sequence: CDR1 SGHRS, CDR2 YFSETQ. The CDR3 totals 14 residues. The full variable domain, with the rest looked up from reference TRBV5-1 and TRBJ1-6, is KAGVTQTPRYLIKTRGQQVTLSCSPISGHRSVSWYQQTPGQGLQFLFEYFSETQRNKGNFPGRFSGRQFSNSRSEMNVSTLELGDSALYLCASSLEQGFSPLHFGNGTRLTVT.

The chain employs TRBV6-5 and TRBJ1-1, with D possibly being TRBD1 (6 bases). The CDR3 covers 13 residues. V lost 6 bases to trimming and J lost 7 bases, with 15 bases between them. Germline lookup yields CDR1 MNHEY and CDR2 SVGAGI. Written as DNA, the CDR3 is TGTGCCAGCAGCCAACCGACAGGCCTTGAAGCTTTCTTT. This sequence encodes CASSQPTGLEAFF.

The V gene is TRBV5-1, the J gene TRBJ1-5, with D possibly TRBD1 on 6 matching bases. V was shortened by 4 bases and J by 4 bases, with 15 bases between the two germline ends. CDR3 length: 15 amino acids. Germline loops: CDR1 SGHRS, CDR2 YFSETQ. CDR3 nucleotides: TGCGCCAGCAGCGTCGGGACAAGCGATAATCAGCCCCAGCATTTT. It specifies CASSVGTSDNQPQHF.